Sequencing of this TCR beta chain was carried out in a study of T cell changes during pregnancy in multiple sclerosis. CDR3 length: 13 amino acids. V was clipped by 2 bases and J by 3 bases, with 4 bases between them. The germline gives CDR1 LNHDA, CDR2 SQIVND (reference sequence). Measured with immunoSEQ multiplex PCR; TCRdb has only the in-frame clones, and not every one. The profile shows tens of thousands of clones, approximately 91% of them singletons. Material: peripheral blood, obtained in the second trimester of pregnancy. This clonotype was obtained from a female donor in good health, enrolled as a control in a pregnancy study. The chain joins TRBV19 to TRBJ2-2; D unresolved. CDR3 in amino acids: CASSIIDTGELFF. CDR3 bases: TGTGCCAGTAGTATAATAGACACCGGGGAGCTGTTTTTT.